These T cell receptor beta chains were read from a single sample in a study of cytomegalovirus exposure and HLA in healthy donors. Repertoires were generated with immunoSEQ multiplex PCR, while TCRdb's copy carries only in-frame clones and drops some. This table holds 90,000 to 120,000 clones, about 68% found once. Source material: PBMCs. The receptor source for this set is a man aged 25 to 45 in good health and CMV-seropositive. CDR3s include the opening cysteine and the closing phenylalanine or tryptophan. D genes are given only for firm matches. Clone size is stated in some rows and not others, as once, few, many or a class when expanded.

d_gene: TRBD2
abundance: few
len: 14
v_gene: TRBV7-9
j_gene: TRBJ2-5
CDR3aa: CASSPYSGVETQYF
CDR3nt: TGTGCCAGCAGTCCTTACAGCGGGGTGGAGACCCAGTACTTC

d_gene: TRBD1
abundance: few
len: 15
v_gene: TRBV9
j_gene: TRBJ2-1
CDR3aa: CASSLDRGWVNEQFF
CDR3nt: TGTGCCAGCAGCTTAGACAGGGGATGGGTGAATGAGCAGTTCTTC

d_gene: TRBD1
abundance: -
len: 14
v_gene: TRBV5-4
j_gene: TRBJ2-2
CDR3aa: CASSVGGLNGELFF
CDR3nt: TGTGCCAGCAGCGTAGGGGGCTTGAACGGGGAGCTGTTTTTT

d_gene: TRBD2
abundance: -
len: 18
v_gene: TRBV4-1
j_gene: TRBJ2-2
CDR3aa: CASSRLLLAGGPTGELFF
CDR3nt: TGCGCCAGCAGCCGATTATTACTAGCGGGGGGGCCCACCGGGGAGCTGTTTTTT

d_gene: -
abundance: -
len: 15
v_gene: TRBV4-1
j_gene: TRBJ1-2
CDR3aa: CASSQVGSSRLGYTF
CDR3nt: TGCGCCAGCAGCCAAGTGGGGAGTTCCCGGCTTGGCTACACCTTC

d_gene: TRBD2
abundance: once
len: 14
v_gene: TRBV5-1
j_gene: TRBJ2-1
CDR3aa: CASSLSGTKNEQFF
CDR3nt: TGCGCCAGCAGCTTGTCCGGGACTAAAAATGAGCAGTTCTTC

d_gene: -
abundance: -
len: 12
v_gene: TRBV2
j_gene: TRBJ1-1
CDR3aa: CASSVRNTEAFF
CDR3nt: TGTGCCAGCAGTGTCAGAAACACTGAAGCTTTCTTT

d_gene: -
abundance: -
len: 16
v_gene: TRBV10-3
j_gene: TRBJ2-2
CDR3aa: CAISLNPGASTGELFF
CDR3nt: TGTGCCATCAGCCTAAATCCAGGGGCAAGCACCGGGGAGCTGTTTTTT

d_gene: -
abundance: -
len: 13
v_gene: TRBV19
j_gene: TRBJ1-3
CDR3aa: CASTVSSGNTIYF
CDR3nt: TGTGCCAGTACGGTATCCTCTGGAAACACCATATATTTT

d_gene: TRBD1
abundance: -
len: 13
v_gene: TRBV7-9
j_gene: TRBJ1-1
CDR3aa: CASRRQGDTEAFF
CDR3nt: TGTGCCAGCAGGCGACAGGGGGACACTGAAGCTTTCTTT

d_gene: -
abundance: -
len: 14
v_gene: TRBV7-9
j_gene: TRBJ2-5
CDR3aa: CASSPLSDQETQYF
CDR3nt: TGTGCCAGCAGCCCACTATCCGATCAAGAGACCCAGTACTTC

d_gene: TRBD2
abundance: -
len: 19
v_gene: TRBV5-6
j_gene: TRBJ2-5
CDR3aa: CASSSETRSSGGFQETQYF
CDR3nt: TGTGCCAGCAGCTCGGAGACGCGATCTAGCGGGGGGTTCCAAGAGACCCAGTACTTC

d_gene: -
abundance: -
len: 14
v_gene: TRBV5-1
j_gene: TRBJ2-5
CDR3aa: CASNVGGAEETQYF
CDR3nt: TGCGCCAGCAACGTGGGGGGGGCTGAGGAGACCCAGTACTTC

d_gene: TRBD1
abundance: -
len: 14
v_gene: TRBV5-1
j_gene: TRBJ1-1
CDR3aa: CASSRGQGDTEAFF
CDR3nt: TGCGCCAGCAGCAGGGGACAGGGGGACACTGAAGCTTTCTTT

d_gene: TRBD1
abundance: -
len: 14
v_gene: TRBV18
j_gene: TRBJ2-1
CDR3aa: CASSAGQAYNEQFF
CDR3nt: TGTGCCAGCTCCGCGGGACAGGCCTACAATGAGCAGTTCTTC

d_gene: -
abundance: -
len: 13
v_gene: TRBV19
j_gene: TRBJ2-7
CDR3aa: CASSLSVTYEQYF
CDR3nt: TGTGCCAGTAGTTTAAGCGTTACCTACGAGCAGTACTTC

d_gene: -
abundance: -
len: 13
v_gene: TRBV29-1
j_gene: TRBJ1-2
CDR3aa: CSVTTGSNYGYTF
CDR3nt: TGCAGCGTAACGACAGGTTCTAACTATGGCTACACCTTC

d_gene: -
abundance: once
len: 15
v_gene: TRBV6-5
j_gene: TRBJ1-1
CDR3aa: CASSLPGAMNTEAFF
CDR3nt: TGTGCCAGCAGTCTCCCAGGGGCCATGAACACTGAAGCTTTCTTT

d_gene: -
abundance: -
len: 14
v_gene: TRBV4-1
j_gene: TRBJ2-2
CDR3aa: CASSPTTNTGELFF
CDR3nt: TGCGCCAGCAGTCCTACTACGAACACCGGGGAGCTGTTTTTT